Listed here are 26 T cell receptor beta chains from one sample, sequenced in a study of blood T cell repertoires in COVID-19. Only in-frame clones appear in the TCRdb table, and some are missing; sequencing was by immunoSEQ multiplex PCR. In the table there are some 180,000 clones, over 70% of which are singletons. Specimen: PBMCs or T cells enriched from blood (not recorded which). These receptors originate from a man in his sixties who had been exposed to COVID-19.

The CDR3 sequence is CASSSLTRETQYF. The DNA of the CDR3 is TGTGCCAGCAGCTCCCTGACTCGAGAGACCCAGTACTTC. This rearrangement joins TRBV14 to TRBJ2-5; D gene uncertain. The CDR3 runs to 13 residues. V shed 5 bases and J shed 4 bases, with 11 bases lying between them. Germline V gives CDR1 SGHDN, CDR2 FVKESK.

The chain recombines TRBV27 with TRBJ2-6; 7 bases are a match to TRBD2. The ends lost 5 bases at V and 1 base at J; junction bases unmatched: 5. The CDR3 runs 16 residues. CDR1 is MNHEY and CDR2 is SMNVEV in the germline V gene (reference sequence). The CDR3 nucleotides are TGTGCCAGCAGTGGAATGGGGGGGTCTGGGGCCAACGTCCTGACTTTC. It yields the protein CASSGMGGSGANVLTF. Drawing the rest from reference TRBV27 and TRBJ2-6, the complete variable domain is EAQVTQNPRYLITVTGKKLTVTCSQNMNHEYMSWYRQDPGLGLRQIYYSMNVEVTDKGDVPEGYKVSRKEKRNFPLILESPSPNQTSLYFCASSGMGGSGANVLTFGAGSRLTVL.

The rearrangement uses TRBV19 and TRBJ2-7, with D perhaps matching TRBD1 (6 bases). The germline CDR1 and CDR2 sequences are LNHDA and SQIVND (reference sequence). This CDR3 comprises 15 residues. V lost 6 bases to trimming and J lost 1 base, with 16 bases between them. This CDR3 is CASSSQGKGSYEQYF. Here the CDR3 DNA reads TGTGCCAGTAGCTCACAGGGTAAAGGGTCCTACGAGCAGTACTTC.

This chain uses TRBV12-5 with TRBJ1-6; 8 bases map to TRBD1. Germline V gives CDR1 LGHNT, CDR2 FRNRAP. J lost 6 bases, V lost 6 bases, and 4 bases had no gene match. CDR3 size: 14 residues. The CDR3 bases are TGTGCTAGTGGCCGGACAGGGCTTAATTCACCCCTCCACTTT. Translation: CASGRTGLNSPLHF. Combining the CDR3 with reference TRBV12-5 and TRBJ1-6 gives the whole variable domain DARVTQTPRHKVTEMGQEVTMRCQPILGHNTVFWYRQTMMQGLELLAYFRNRAPLDDSGMPKDRFSAEMPDATLATLKIQPSEPRDSAVYFCASGRTGLNSPLHFGNGTRLTVT.

CDR3 region: CASSLDGQGVQPQHF. The CDR3 DNA reads TGCGCCAGCAGCTTGGACGGACAGGGGGTTCAGCCCCAGCATTTT. The V call is TRBV5-1, the J call TRBJ1-5; the match to TRBD1 covers 10 bases. Looked up from germline, CDR1 is SGHRS and CDR2 is YFSETQ. V shed 0 bases and J 6 bases; nucleotides not matched to a gene: 3. The CDR3 covers 15 residues. Together with reference TRBV5-1 and TRBJ1-5, the CDR3 gives the full variable domain: KAGVTQTPRYLIKTRGQQVTLSCSPISGHRSVSWYQQTPGQGLQFLFEYFSETQRNKGNFPGRFSGRQFSNSRSEMNVSTLELGDSALYLCASSLDGQGVQPQHFGDGTRLSIL.

The chain links TRBV28 to TRBJ2-7; 11 nucleotides line up with TRBD2. The CDR3 loop spans 16 amino acids. Trimming at V came to 6 bases and at J to 0 bases, leaving 7 bases not matched to a gene. Germline V CDR1 and CDR2: MDHEN, SYDVKM. CDR3 amino acids: CASRTGLAVNSYEQYF. CDR3 sequence (DNA): TGTGCCAGCAGAACGGGACTAGCGGTAAACTCCTACGAGCAGTACTTC.

This sequence joins TRBV27 and TRBJ2-3, with 8 bases that match TRBD2. V lost 5 bases, J lost 0 bases, and 7 bases stayed unmatched. The CDR3 contains 16 residues. Germline CDR1 reads MNHEY; CDR2 reads SMNVEV (reference sequence). The CDR3 loop reads CASSPMTSASTDTQYF. The CDR3 nucleotides read TGTGCCAGCAGTCCCATGACTAGCGCCAGCACAGATACGCAGTATTTT.

The chain combines TRBV19 with TRBJ2-7; D may be TRBD1 (6 bases). The V end was cut by 6 bases, the J end by 4 bases, with 10 bases between. The CDR3 has 12 residues. Germline values: CDR1 LNHDA, CDR2 SQIVND (reference sequence). The CDR3 spells CASSQDRYEQYF. In DNA form, the CDR3 reads TGTGCCAGTAGCCAGGACAGATACGAGCAGTACTTC.

The chain recombines TRBV5-1 with TRBJ2-5, with TRBD2 matching over 11 bases. The V gene end was trimmed by 0 bases and the J gene end by 1 base; junction bases not matched to a gene: 2. The CDR3 totals 16 residues. Germline values: CDR1 SGHRS, CDR2 YFSETQ. The CDR3 region is CASSLGLAGPQETQYF. The CDR3 region has the DNA TGCGCCAGCAGCTTGGGACTAGCGGGGCCCCAAGAGACCCAGTACTTC.

The V call is TRBV7-3, the J call TRBJ2-3; 9 bases align to TRBD2. Per germline, CDR1 SGHTA and CDR2 FQGTGA. The CDR3 covers 17 residues. J gave up 3 bases and V 2 bases, and 9 bases lay outside the gene matches. For the CDR3, the DNA is TGTGCCAGCAGCTTAGGCTCTAGCGGGAAATGGACAGATACGCAGTATTTT. This translates into CASSLGSSGKWTDTQYF.

This clone was picked up one time. CDR3 loop: CASSPFTGNYGYTF. Written as DNA, the CDR3 is TGTGCCAGCAGTCCCTTCACAGGGAACTATGGCTACACCTTC. V and J are TRBV6-5 and TRBJ1-2, with D perhaps matching TRBD1 (6 bases). Trimming left V 5 bases short and J 2 bases short, with 12 bases between. CDR1 MNHEY and CDR2 SVGAGI come from the germline V gene. The CDR3 length is 14 residues.

This chain joins TRBV9 and TRBJ1-1; tentative D call: TRBD1 (5 bases). Trimming removed 0 bases at V and 10 bases at J, with 13 bases between. CDR1 is SGDLS and CDR2 is YYNGEE in the germline V gene. This CDR3 contains 13 residues. The CDR3: CASSVVGGGRAFF. The CDR3 DNA sequence: TGTGCCAGCAGCGTAGTGGGGGGTGGGAGAGCTTTCTTT.

V usage is TRBV7-9 and J usage is TRBJ1-5; 7 bases are shared with TRBD1. The CDR3 totals 15 residues. The V and J ends lost 6 bases and 4 bases, in that order; junction bases with no gene match: 9. Germline CDR1 SEHNR, CDR2 FQNEAQ (reference sequence). CDR3 nucleotides: TGTGCCAGCAGTTTGACCACAGGGGAAAATCAGCCCCAGCATTTT. Residues: CASSLTTGENQPQHF.

This chain connects TRBV11-1 to TRBJ1-6; 9 nucleotides match TRBD1. Germline values: CDR1 SGHAT, CDR2 FQDESV (reference sequence). This CDR3 contains 16 residues. Trimming cost V 5 bases and J 7 bases; bases outside gene matches: 9. In DNA form, the CDR3 reads TGTGCCAGCAGCCTGGGGACAGGGCTTGTGAATTCACCCCTCCACTTT. Its protein is CASSLGTGLVNSPLHF.

The chain combines TRBV6-5 with TRBJ2-7; 7 bases match TRBD2. This CDR3 contains 14 residues. Germline CDR1 MNHEY, CDR2 SVGAGI. Losses at the gene ends were 7 bases for V and 5 bases for J; bases not matched to a gene: 11. This chain's CDR3 is CASKFVTGGNEQYF. CDR3 coding DNA: TGTGCCAGCAAATTCGTGACGGGAGGTAACGAGCAGTACTTC.

This sequence joins TRBV6-2 or TRBV6-3 and TRBJ1-5; D possibly corresponds to TRBD1 (5 bases). Trimming took off 6 bases at V and 2 bases at J, with 17 bases between the two ends. The CDR3 loop spans 16 amino acids. Germline V lookup: CDR1 MNHEY, CDR2 SVGEGT. The CDR3 spells CASSTGVGGRNQPQHF. The CDR3 coding sequence is TGTGCCAGCAGCACGGGGGTGGGAGGGCGCAATCAGCCCCAGCATTTT.

The J gene is TRBJ2-3, the V gene TRBV6-5; unclear D gene. Germline V gives CDR1 MNHEY, CDR2 SVGAGI. The V end was cut by 0 bases, the J end by 4 bases, with 11 bases between. The CDR3 runs 15 residues. In DNA form, the CDR3 reads TGTGCCAGCAGTTACTCGAGTGAGCGTGCAGATACGCAGTATTTT. It translates to CASSYSSERADTQYF.

The V and J genes are TRBV5-1 and TRBJ1-4, with 8 bases aligning to TRBD1. The CDR3 extends over 17 amino acids. Germline loops: CDR1 SGHRS, CDR2 YFSETQ. The J segment lost 5 bases and the V segment lost 0 bases, leaving 9 bases of the junction unmatched. CDR3 sequence reads: CASSLAETGVLNEKLFF. The CDR3 coding sequence is TGCGCCAGCAGCTTGGCGGAGACAGGGGTTTTGAATGAAAAACTGTTTTTT.

V is TRBV15 and J is TRBJ1-1, with 9 bases matching TRBD1. From germline, CDR1 is LNHNV and CDR2 YYDKDF (reference sequence). V trimming: 0 bases; J trimming: 6 bases; junction bases outside the gene matches: 5. The CDR3 is 15 amino acids. The CDR3 is CATSREGQGLSEAFF. CDR3 sequence (DNA): TGTGCCACCAGCAGAGAGGGACAGGGCCTCTCTGAAGCTTTCTTT.

In this sample, this clone turned up once. J is TRBJ1-3 and V is TRBV13, with 8 positions matching TRBD1. V dropped 3 bases and J dropped 4; count of bases not matched to a gene: 5. Germline V gene data show CDR1 as PRHDT and CDR2 as FYEKMQ (reference sequence). The CDR3 is made up of 15 amino acids. Here the CDR3 reads CASSFRQGSGNTIYF. The DNA of the CDR3 is TGTGCCAGCAGCTTTCGACAGGGGTCAGGAAACACCATATATTTT.

The CDR3 is CASSFDSTGVTNEKLFF. The CDR3, as DNA: TGCGCCAGCAGCTTCGACTCGACAGGGGTCACTAATGAAAAACTGTTTTTT. The chain carries TRBV5-1 and TRBJ1-4, with 8 bases matching TRBD1. The CDR3 is 17 amino acids. The germline V gene encodes CDR1 SGHRS and CDR2 YFSETQ. V shed 2 bases, J shed 2 bases, and the junction held 8 bases outside the gene matches.

The chain combines TRBV4-1 with TRBJ1-4; D is unresolved. This CDR3 spans 13 amino acids. Germline assignment: CDR1 MGHRA and CDR2 YSYEKL. The V end was cut by 4 bases, the J end by 5 bases, with 8 bases between. The CDR3 nucleotides read TGCGCCAGCAGCCCTCCGGGGAATGAAAAACTGTTTTTT. This gives the protein CASSPPGNEKLFF.

The CDR3 reads CASRDRANETQYF. The CDR3 DNA reads as TGTGCCAGTAGGGACAGGGCGAATGAGACCCAGTACTTC. The V and J genes are TRBV19 and TRBJ2-5; 8 bases line up with TRBD1. Trimming at V came to 6 bases and at J to 5 bases, leaving 5 bases not matched to a gene. Per the germline V gene, CDR1 is LNHDA and CDR2 is SQIVND (reference sequence). The length of the CDR3 is 13 residues.

The chain is built from TRBV6-1 and TRBJ1-2; 7 positions agree with TRBD1. Per the germline V gene, CDR1 is MNHNS and CDR2 is SASEGT. V shed 0 bases, J shed 9 bases, and the junction held 4 bases outside the gene matches. The CDR3 is 13 amino acids. CDR3 loop: CASSEAGTERYTF. The DNA of the CDR3 is TGTGCCAGCAGTGAAGCTGGGACAGAGCGCTACACCTTC.

The CDR3 spells CASSGGLAGATDTQYF. The CDR3, as DNA: TGCGCCAGCAGCGGGGGACTAGCGGGAGCTACAGATACGCAGTATTTT. The chain couples TRBV5-1 to TRBJ2-3; 14 bases are a match to TRBD2. Germline CDR1 is SGHRS and CDR2 is YFSETQ. This CDR3 is built from 16 residues. The V and J ends lost 4 bases and 3 bases, in that order; junction bases with no gene match: 4.

J is TRBJ2-5 and V is TRBV5-1; D remains unclear. Germline CDR1 and CDR2: SGHRS and YFSETQ. The CDR3 consists of 14 residues. V was trimmed by 0 bases and J by 2 bases, leaving 8 bases between them. The CDR3 region has the DNA TGCGCCAGCAGCTTGGCCACAGTACAAGAGACCCAGTACTTC. Protein product: CASSLATVQETQYF.